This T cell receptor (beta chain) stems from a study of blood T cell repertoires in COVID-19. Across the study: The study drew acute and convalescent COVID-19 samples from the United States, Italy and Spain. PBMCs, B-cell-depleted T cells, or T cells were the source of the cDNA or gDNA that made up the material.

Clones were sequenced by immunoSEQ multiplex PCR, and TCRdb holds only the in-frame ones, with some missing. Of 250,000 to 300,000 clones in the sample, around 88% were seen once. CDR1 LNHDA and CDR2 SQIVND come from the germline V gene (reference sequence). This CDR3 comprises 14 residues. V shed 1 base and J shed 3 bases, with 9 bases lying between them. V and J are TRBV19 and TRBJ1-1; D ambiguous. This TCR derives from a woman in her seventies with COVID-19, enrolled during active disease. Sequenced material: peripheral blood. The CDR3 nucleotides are TGTGCCAGTAGTATAGCGAGACAAGACACTGAAGCTTTCTTT. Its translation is CASSIARQDTEAFF.